This TCR beta chain was identified during a study of Graves' ophthalmopathy and Graves' hyperthyroidism. J was trimmed by 3 bases and V by 4 bases; bases with no gene match: 2. The CDR3 is 13 residues long. None of the included patients had other autoimmune diseases, uncontrolled infections, pregnancy or lactation, as these led to exclusion. Researchers took RNA transcripts and amplified TCR beta CDR3 regions from them. Amplification began with first-round RT-PCR using HTBI primers, then second-round multiplex PCR was performed. TCRdb re-called the multiplex PCR reads through MiXCR, storing one row per CDR3 protein. The data show some 1.1 million distinct CDR3 sequences, about 36% seen once. Study-wide findings and caveats: Prediction of ophthalmopathy progression reached over 65% sensitivity and about 72% specificity. Appearing in blood as well were most expanded thyroid clonotypes above 0.001 frequency.

This clonotype showed up many times. Antigen: not known. Source material: peripheral blood or thyroid tissue (not recorded which). This receptor was taken from an adult man with Graves' hyperthyroidism. The chain uses TRBV12-3 or TRBV12-4 and TRBJ2-5; TRBD1 matches at 7 bases. This chain's CDR3 is CASSYQGEETQYF. The DNA for the CDR3 is TGTGCCAGCAGTTATCAGGGGGAAGAGACCCAGTACTTC.